This TCR beta chain was recovered during a study of T cells in Graves' hyperthyroidism and ophthalmopathy. Study-wide findings and caveats: The model forecast ophthalmopathy, anticipating it by a median about 7 months before onset.

Amplification of TCR beta CDR3 regions used RNA as the template. HTBI primers were employed in a first-round RT-PCR of the TCR CDR3. MiXCR was run by TCRdb on the multiplex PCR reads, yielding one entry per CDR3 protein. The data hold around 350,000 distinct CDR3 sequences, with 19% observed a single time. With 2 bases removed from V and 9 bases from J, the gap between germline ends came to 16 bases. The CDR3 sequence is 14 residues long. The table lists this clonotype with many counts. What it recognizes is unknown. The receptor comes from a young woman with Graves' hyperthyroidism. The specimen was blood. The chain employs TRBV12-3 or TRBV12-4 and TRBJ1-1; TRBD1 might be the D (6 bases). DNA of the CDR3: TGTGCCAGCAGTTTATCGGCTCAGGGGATACAAGCTTTCTTT. This sequence encodes CASSLSAQGIQAFF.